The clone carrying this TCR beta chain came up a few times. The target antigen is unknown. Trimming cost V 0 bases and J 5 bases, with 8 bases left between them. CDR1 and CDR2 (germline): MNHEY, SVGAGI. CDR3 length equals 14 residues. These data are taken from a study of T-cell memory formation after mild COVID-19. Study at large: TCR clusters were mostly confined to one donor each.

General study points: Specificity for SARS-CoV-2 was not confirmed among the second-wave clones peaking on day 37.

TCRdb independently ran MiXCR on the 5' RACE reads; one entry per CDR3 protein. The sample carries about 270,000 distinct CDR3 sequences, approximately 19% recorded once. Specimen: PBMCs or a T cell subset sorted from them (not recorded which). The source of this sequence is a man between 18 and 29 years old who had mild COVID-19 (a few samples of this study predate the infection). Cell type and time point are not known. The chain links TRBV6-5 to TRBJ2-1; possible D gene TRBD2, 6 bases. Here the CDR3 reads CASSYSGRNNEQFF. CDR3 sequence (DNA): TGTGCCAGCAGTTACTCAGGGAGGAACAATGAGCAGTTCTTC.